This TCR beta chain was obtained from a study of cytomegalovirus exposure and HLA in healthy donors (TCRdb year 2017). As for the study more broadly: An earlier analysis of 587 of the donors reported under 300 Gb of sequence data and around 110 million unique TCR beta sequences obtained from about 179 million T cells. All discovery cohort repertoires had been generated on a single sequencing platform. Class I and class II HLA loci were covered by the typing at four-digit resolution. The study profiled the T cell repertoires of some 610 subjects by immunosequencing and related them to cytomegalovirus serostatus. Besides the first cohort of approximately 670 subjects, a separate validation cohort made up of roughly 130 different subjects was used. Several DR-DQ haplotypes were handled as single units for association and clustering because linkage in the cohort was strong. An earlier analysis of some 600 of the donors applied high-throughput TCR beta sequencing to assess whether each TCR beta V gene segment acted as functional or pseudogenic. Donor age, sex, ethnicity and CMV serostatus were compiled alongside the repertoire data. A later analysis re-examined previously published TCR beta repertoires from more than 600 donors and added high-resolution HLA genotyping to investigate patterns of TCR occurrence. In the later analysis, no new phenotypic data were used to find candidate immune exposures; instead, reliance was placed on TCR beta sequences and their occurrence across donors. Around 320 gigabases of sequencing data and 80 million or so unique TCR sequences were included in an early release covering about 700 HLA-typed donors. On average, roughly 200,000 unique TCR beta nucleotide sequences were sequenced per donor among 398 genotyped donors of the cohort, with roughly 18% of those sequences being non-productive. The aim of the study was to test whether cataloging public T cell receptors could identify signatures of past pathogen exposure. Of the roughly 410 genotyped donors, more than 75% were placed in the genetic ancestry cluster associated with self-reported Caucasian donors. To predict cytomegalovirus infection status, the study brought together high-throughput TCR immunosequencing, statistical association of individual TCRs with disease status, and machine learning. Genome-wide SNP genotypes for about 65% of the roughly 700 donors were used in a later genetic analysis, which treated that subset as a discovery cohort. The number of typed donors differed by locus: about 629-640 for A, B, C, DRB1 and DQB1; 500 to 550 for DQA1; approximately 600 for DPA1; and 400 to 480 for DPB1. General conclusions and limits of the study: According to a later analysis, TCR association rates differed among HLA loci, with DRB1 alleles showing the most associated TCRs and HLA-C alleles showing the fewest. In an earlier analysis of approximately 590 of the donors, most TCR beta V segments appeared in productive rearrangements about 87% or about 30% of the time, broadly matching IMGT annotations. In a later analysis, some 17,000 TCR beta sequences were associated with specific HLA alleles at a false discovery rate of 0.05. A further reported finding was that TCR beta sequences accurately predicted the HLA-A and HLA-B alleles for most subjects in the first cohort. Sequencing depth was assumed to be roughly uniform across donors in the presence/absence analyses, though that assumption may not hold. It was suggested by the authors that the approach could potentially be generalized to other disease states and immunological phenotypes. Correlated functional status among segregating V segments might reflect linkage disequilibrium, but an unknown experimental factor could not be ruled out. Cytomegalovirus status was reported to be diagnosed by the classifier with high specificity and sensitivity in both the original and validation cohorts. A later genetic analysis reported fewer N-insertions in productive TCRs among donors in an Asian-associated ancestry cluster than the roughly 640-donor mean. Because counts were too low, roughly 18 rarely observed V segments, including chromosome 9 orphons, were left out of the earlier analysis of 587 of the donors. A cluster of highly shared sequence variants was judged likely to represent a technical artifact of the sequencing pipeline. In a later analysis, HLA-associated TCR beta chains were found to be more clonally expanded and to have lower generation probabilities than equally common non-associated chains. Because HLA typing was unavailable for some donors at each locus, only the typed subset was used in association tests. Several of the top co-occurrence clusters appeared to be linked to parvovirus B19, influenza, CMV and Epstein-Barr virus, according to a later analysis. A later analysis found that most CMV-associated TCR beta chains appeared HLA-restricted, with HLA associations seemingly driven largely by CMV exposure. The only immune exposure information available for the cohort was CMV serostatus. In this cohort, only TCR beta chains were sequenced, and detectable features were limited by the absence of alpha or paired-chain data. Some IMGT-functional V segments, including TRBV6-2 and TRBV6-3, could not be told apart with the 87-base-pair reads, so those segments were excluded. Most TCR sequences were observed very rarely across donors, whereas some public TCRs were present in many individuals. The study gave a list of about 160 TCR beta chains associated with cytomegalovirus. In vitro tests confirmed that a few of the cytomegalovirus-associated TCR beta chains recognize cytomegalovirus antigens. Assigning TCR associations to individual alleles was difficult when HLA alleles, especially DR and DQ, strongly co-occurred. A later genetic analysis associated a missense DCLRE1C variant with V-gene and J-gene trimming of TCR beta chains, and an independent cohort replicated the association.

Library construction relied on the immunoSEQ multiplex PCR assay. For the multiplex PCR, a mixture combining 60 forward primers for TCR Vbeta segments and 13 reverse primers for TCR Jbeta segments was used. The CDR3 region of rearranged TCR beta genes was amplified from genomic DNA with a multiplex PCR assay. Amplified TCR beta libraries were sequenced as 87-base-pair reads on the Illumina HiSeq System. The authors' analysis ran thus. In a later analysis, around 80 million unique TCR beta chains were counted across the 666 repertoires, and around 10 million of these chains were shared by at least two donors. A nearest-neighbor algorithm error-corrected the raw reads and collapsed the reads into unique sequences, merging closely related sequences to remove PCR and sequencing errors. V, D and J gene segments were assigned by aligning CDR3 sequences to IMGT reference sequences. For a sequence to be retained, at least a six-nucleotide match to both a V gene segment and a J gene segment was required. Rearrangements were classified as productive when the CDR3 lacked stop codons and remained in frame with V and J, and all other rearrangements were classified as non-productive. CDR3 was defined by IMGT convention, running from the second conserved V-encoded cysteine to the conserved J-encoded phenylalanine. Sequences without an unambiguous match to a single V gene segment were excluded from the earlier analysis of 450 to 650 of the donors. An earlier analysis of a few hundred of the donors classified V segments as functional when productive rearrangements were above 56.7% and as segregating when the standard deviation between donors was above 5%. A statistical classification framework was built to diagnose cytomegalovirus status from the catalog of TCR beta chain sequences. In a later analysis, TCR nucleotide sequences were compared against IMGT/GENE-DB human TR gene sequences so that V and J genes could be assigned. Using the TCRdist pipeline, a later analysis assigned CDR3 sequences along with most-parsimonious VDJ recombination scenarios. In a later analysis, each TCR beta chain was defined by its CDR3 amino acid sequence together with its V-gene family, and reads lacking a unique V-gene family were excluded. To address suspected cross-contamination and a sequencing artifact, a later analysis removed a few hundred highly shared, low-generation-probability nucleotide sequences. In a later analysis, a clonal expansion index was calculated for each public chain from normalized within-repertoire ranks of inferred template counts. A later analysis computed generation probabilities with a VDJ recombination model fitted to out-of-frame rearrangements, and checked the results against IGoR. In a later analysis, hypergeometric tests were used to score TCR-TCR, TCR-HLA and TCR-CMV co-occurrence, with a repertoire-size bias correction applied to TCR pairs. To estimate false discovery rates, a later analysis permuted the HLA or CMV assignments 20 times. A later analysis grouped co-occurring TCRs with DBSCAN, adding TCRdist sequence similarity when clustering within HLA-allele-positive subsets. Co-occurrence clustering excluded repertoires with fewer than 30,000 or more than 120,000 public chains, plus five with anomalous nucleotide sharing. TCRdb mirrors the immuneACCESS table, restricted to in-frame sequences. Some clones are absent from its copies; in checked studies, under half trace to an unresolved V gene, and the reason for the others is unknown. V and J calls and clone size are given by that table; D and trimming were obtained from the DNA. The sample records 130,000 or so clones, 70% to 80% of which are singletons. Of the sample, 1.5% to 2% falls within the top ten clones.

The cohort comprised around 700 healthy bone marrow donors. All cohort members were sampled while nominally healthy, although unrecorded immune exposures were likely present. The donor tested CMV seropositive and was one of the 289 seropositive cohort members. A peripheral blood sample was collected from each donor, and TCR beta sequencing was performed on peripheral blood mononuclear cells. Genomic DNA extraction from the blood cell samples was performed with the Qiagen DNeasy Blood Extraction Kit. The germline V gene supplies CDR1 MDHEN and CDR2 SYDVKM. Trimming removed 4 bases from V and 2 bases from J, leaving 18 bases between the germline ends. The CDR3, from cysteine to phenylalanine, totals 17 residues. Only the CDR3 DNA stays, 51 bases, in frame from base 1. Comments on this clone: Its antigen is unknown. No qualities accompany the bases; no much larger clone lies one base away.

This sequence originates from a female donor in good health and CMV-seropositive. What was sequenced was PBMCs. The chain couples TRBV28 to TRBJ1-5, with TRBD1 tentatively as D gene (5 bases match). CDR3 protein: CASSSADIQGRNQPQHF. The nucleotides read TGTGCCAGCAGTTCCGCCGATATCCAGGGTCGCAATCAGCCCCAGCATTTT.